Below, one TCR beta chain is given with its context. What it binds is not known. The sample comes from a study of T cells in Graves' hyperthyroidism and ophthalmopathy. Study results and caveats: Through a model of 13 V-J features, ophthalmopathy was separated from stable hyperthyroidism.

RNA transcripts provided the source from which TCR beta CDR3 regions were amplified. During a first-round RT-PCR of the TCR CDR3, the HTBI primer set was used. TCRdb reprocessed the multiplex PCR reads with MiXCR, giving one entry per CDR3 protein. This table has approximately 600,000 distinct CDR3 sequences, around 21% appearing once. From germline, CDR1 is SGHTA and CDR2 FQGNSA. V was shortened by 5 bases and J by 0 bases, with 11 bases between the two germline ends. The CDR3 spans 15 residues. This TCR derives from a man aged 30 to 45 with Graves' ophthalmopathy. V and J are TRBV7-2 and TRBJ1-5, with TRBD1 as a possible D gene (6 bases). What was sequenced was blood. The CDR3 sequence is CASSRTDYSNQPQHF. The CDR3 DNA follows: TGTGCCAGCAGCAGGACAGATTATAGCAATCAGCCCCAGCATTTT.